The 5 T cell receptor beta chains presented below share a single source sample, sequenced in a study of response to subunit inactivated influenza vaccine. TCRdb re-analysed the RT-PCR reads in MiXCR, keeping a single row per CDR3 protein. The table shows around 650,000 distinct CDR3 sequences, with about a sixth occurring only once. The sample in question was PBMCs from blood, obtained 11 to 12 days after vaccination. These receptors were collected from a man over 45 who received an inactivated influenza vaccine.

This clonotype was seen only a few times. The V gene is TRBV30, the J gene TRBJ1-4; maybe TRBD1 (5 bases). The germline V and J ends were trimmed by 7 bases and 4 bases, with 13 bases remaining between them. This CDR3 is built from 13 residues. CDR1 is GTSNPN and CDR2 is SVGIG in the germline V gene (reference sequence). CDR3 sequence: CALDDRINEKLFF. The DNA of the CDR3 is TGTGCCTTGGACGACAGAATTAATGAAAAACTGTTTTTT. Full variable domain (remainder filled in from reference TRBV30 and TRBJ1-4): SQTIHQWPATLVQPVGSPLSLECTVEGTSNPNLYWYRQAAGRGLQLLFYSVGIGQISSEVPQNLSASRPQDRQFILSSKKLLLSDSGFYLCALDDRINEKLFFGSGTQLSVL.

This clonotype was found a few times. This chain connects TRBV24-1 to TRBJ2-1; 10 bases align to TRBD1. CDR1 and CDR2 from the germline V gene are KGHDR and SFDVKD. V gave up 5 bases and J gave up 6 bases; unmatched junction bases: 9. The CDR3 consists of 16 residues. CDR3 DNA: TGTGCCACCAGTGCCGCCGGGACAGGGGATCTCAATGAGCAGTTCTTC. As protein: CATSAAGTGDLNEQFF.

This clonotype was detected a few times. The chain joins TRBV28 to TRBJ2-7; D perhaps matches TRBD2 (5 bases). The CDR3 loop spans 13 amino acids. Trimming cost V 0 bases and J 7 bases, with 10 bases left between them. Per germline, CDR1 MDHEN and CDR2 SYDVKM. CDR3 nucleotide sequence: TGTGCCAGCAGTTTATGGGCGGGCGGAGAGCAGTACTTC. This sequence encodes CASSLWAGGEQYF.

The chain carries TRBV4-1 and TRBJ2-3; 7 positions agree with TRBD2. The CDR3 totals 15 residues. Unmatched junction bases numbered 8, after V lost 5 bases and J lost 3 bases. Germline V gives CDR1 MGHRA, CDR2 YSYEKL. DNA of the CDR3: TGCGCCAGCAGCTTTCCTGGGCGGGGGACAGATACGCAGTATTTT. It specifies CASSFPGRGTDTQYF.

This clonotype occurred a few times. The rearrangement links TRBV7-2 to TRBJ2-7, with a weak D call TRBD1 (5 bases). CDR1 and CDR2 from the germline V gene are SGHTA and FQGNSA. Deletions cut 4 bases from V and 6 bases from J, with 13 bases between. This CDR3 spans 13 amino acids. The CDR3 sequence: CASSSTQGTEQYF. The CDR3 region has the DNA TGTGCCAGCAGCTCAACCCAGGGTACCGAGCAGTACTTC. The variable domain in full, with the rest retrieved from reference TRBV7-2 and TRBJ2-7, is GAGVSQSPSNKVTEKGKDVELRCDPISGHTALYWYRQSLGQGLEFLIYFQGNSAPDKSGLPSDRFSAERTGGSVSTLTIQRTQQEDSAVYLCASSSTQGTEQYFGPGTRLTVT.